Below, 17 T cell receptor beta chains from the same sample are listed, as sequenced in a study of blood T cell repertoires in COVID-19. Only in-frame clones appear in the TCRdb table, and some are missing; sequencing was by immunoSEQ multiplex PCR. The table has about 110,000 clones, over 65% seen once. Specimen: peripheral blood. The source of these receptors is a woman in her fifties or sixties with acute or convalescent COVID-19.

The chain links TRBV5-6 to TRBJ1-1, with D possibly TRBD1 on 6 matching bases. This CDR3 region has 13 residues. The V and J ends lost 6 bases and 1 base respectively, with 10 bases between them. Germline CDR1 is SGHDT and CDR2 is YYEEEE. CDR3: CASIGQRNTEAFF. In DNA, the CDR3 is TGTGCCAGCATCGGACAGAGGAACACTGAAGCTTTCTTT.

The rearrangement joins TRBV7-2 to TRBJ2-5; D unresolved. CDR3 size: 14 residues. The germline V gene has CDR1 SGHTA and CDR2 FQGNSA. V gave up 2 bases and J gave up 6 bases, with 13 bases separating them. CDR3 sequence: CASSLSHSTQTQYF. DNA for the CDR3: TGTGCCAGCAGCTTATCCCATAGCACACAGACCCAGTACTTC.

The chain links TRBV7-8 to TRBJ1-4; 8 bases are shared with TRBD1. The CDR3 spans 16 residues. Germline CDR1 reads SGHVS; CDR2 reads FQNEAQ. After removal of 5 bases from V and 4 bases from J, the junction contained 9 bases not matched to a gene. The CDR3 region has the DNA TGTGCCAGCAGCCCCAGGGGGCCCTTCCGTAATGAAAAACTGTTTTTT. The encoded protein is CASSPRGPFRNEKLFF. Full variable domain (missing parts from reference TRBV7-8 and TRBJ1-4): GAGVSQSPRYKVAKRGQDVALRCDPISGHVSLFWYQQALGQGPEFLTYFQNEAQLDKSGLPSDRFFAERPEGSVSTLKIQRTQQEDSAVYLCASSPRGPFRNEKLFFGSGTQLSVL.

There are a few counts of this clone. The chain recombines TRBV6-5 with TRBJ2-1; 8 bases line up with TRBD1. The germline CDR1 and CDR2 sequences are MNHEY and SVGAGI. Trimming removed 8 bases from V and 3 bases from J; junction bases left unmatched: 6. The CDR3 has 14 residues. The CDR3 bases are TGTGCCAGCGCCAGGACAGGGAGCTACAATGAGCAGTTCTTC. Translated, it gives CASARTGSYNEQFF.

V and J are TRBV30 and TRBJ1-2, with D perhaps TRBD1 (5 bases). From germline, CDR1 is GTSNPN and CDR2 SVGIG (reference sequence). This CDR3 has 14 amino acids. The germline V and J ends were trimmed by 2 bases and 0 bases, with 10 bases remaining between them. As DNA, the CDR3 is TGTGCCTGGAGTCGGGGGATCTCTAACTATGGCTACACCTTC. Protein product: CAWSRGISNYGYTF.

The chain recombines TRBV11-2 with TRBJ2-7, with 9 bases aligning to TRBD1. V shed 3 bases, J shed 4 bases, and the junction held 7 bases outside the gene matches. The CDR3 runs 15 residues. In germline, CDR1 is SGHAT, CDR2 FQNNGV. This chain's CDR3 is CASSFSDRGGYEQYF. The DNA for the CDR3 is TGTGCCAGCAGCTTCTCGGACAGGGGAGGGTACGAGCAGTACTTC.

Note on this clone: An end of the junction does not agree with germline; a read error may underlie this. This chain joins TRBV7-7 and TRBJ1-1, with TRBD1 matching over 11 bases. The CDR3 consists of 16 residues. The germline V gene has CDR1 SSHAT and CDR2 FNYEAQ (reference sequence). The CDR3 nucleotides read TGTGCTAGCAGCTTACAACGGGACAGGGGGGCCACTGAAGCTTTCTTT. Protein sequence: CASSLQRDRGATEAFF.

This sequence joins TRBV5-5 and TRBJ1-1; 11 positions match TRBD1. CDR3 length: 16 amino acids. The germline CDR1 and CDR2 sequences are SGHKS and YYEKEE (reference sequence). Trimming took 4 bases from V and 0 from J; bases not matched to a gene: 5. This CDR3 reads CASSADRGRLNTEAFF. In DNA, the CDR3 is TGTGCCAGCAGCGCGGACAGGGGGCGGTTGAACACTGAAGCTTTCTTT.

V and J are TRBV3-1 (or the pseudogene TRBV3-2) and TRBJ1-1, with D possibly matching TRBD1 (5 bases). Trimming pared 4 bases from V and 7 bases from J, leaving 19 bases between. Germline V gene lookup returns CDR1 LGHDT and CDR2 YNNKEL (reference sequence). This CDR3 contains 15 residues. The CDR3 nucleotides read TGTGCCAGCAGCCCGACCCCAGGGACTGTGATTGAAGCTTTCTTT. Residues: CASSPTPGTVIEAFF.

This chain joins TRBV7-8 and TRBJ1-5, with a tentative D call TRBD1 (6 bases). Trimming took off 4 bases at V and 0 bases at J, with 13 bases between the two ends. The CDR3 loop spans 16 amino acids. Germline CDR1 and CDR2: SGHVS and FQNEAQ. CDR3 nucleotides: TGTGCCAGCAGCTCCGGGGGGGCCTATAGCAATCAGCCCCAGCATTTT. Protein product: CASSSGGAYSNQPQHF.

This chain links TRBV2 with TRBJ2-1, with D tentatively TRBD2 (6 bases). CDR3 length equals 17 residues. Trimming stripped 6 bases from V and 4 bases from J, with 22 bases between. CDR1 SNHLY and CDR2 FYNNEI come from the germline V gene. The CDR3 sequence is CASSPLSGVTIYNEQFF. In nucleotides, the CDR3 is TGTGCCAGCAGCCCCTTGTCGGGGGTAACAATATACAATGAGCAGTTCTTC.

The chain combines TRBV4-3 with TRBJ2-3, with a possible D match to TRBD2 (6 bases). The CDR3 totals 16 residues. Germline V gene data show CDR1 as LGHNA and CDR2 as YSLEER. The V end was cut by 0 bases, the J end by 2 bases, with 12 bases between. CDR3 DNA sequence: TGCGCCAGCAGCCAAGATTGGGCGGGGACCACAGATACGCAGTATTTT. Its translation is CASSQDWAGTTDTQYF.

CDR3: CASRSGASSYEQYF. CDR3 in DNA: TGCGCCAGCCGCTCTGGGGCCTCCTCCTACGAGCAGTACTTC. The rearrangement joins TRBV5-1 to TRBJ2-7, with D perhaps TRBD1 (5 bases). V lost 7 bases and J 0 bases, leaving 14 bases between the germline ends. Germline-derived CDR1 and CDR2 are SGHRS and YFSETQ. The CDR3 has 14 residues.

V usage is TRBV27 and J usage is TRBJ2-7; maybe TRBD2 (6 bases). Trimming removed 0 bases at V and 5 bases at J, with 26 bases between. The CDR3 runs 19 residues. In germline, CDR1 is MNHEY, CDR2 SMNVEV (reference sequence). The CDR3 DNA reads as TGTGCCAGCAGTTTATCACGCAGCCAATCGGGACTCCTTCTGAACGAGCAGTACTTC. Encoded protein: CASSLSRSQSGLLLNEQYF.

V is TRBV19 and J is TRBJ1-4; 12 nucleotides match TRBD1. Germline V gives CDR1 LNHDA, CDR2 SQIVND (reference sequence). With 7 bases clipped from V and 3 bases from J, the junction kept 6 bases outside the gene matches. The CDR3 consists of 16 residues. CDR3 DNA: TGTGCCAGTACAAGGGGACAGGGGGCGGCTAATGAAAAACTGTTTTTT. This encodes CASTRGQGAANEKLFF.

Details on this clone: At the DNA level, this CDR3 is encoded by other sequences in the same sample as well. The rearrangement uses TRBV5-4 and TRBJ2-2, with 8 bases matching TRBD1. With 4 bases clipped from V and 2 bases from J, the junction kept 4 bases outside the gene matches. The CDR3 is made up of 15 amino acids. Germline CDR1 reads SGHNT; CDR2 reads YYREEE (reference sequence). CDR3 sequence reads: CASSLGQGNTGELFF. The CDR3 bases are TGTGCCAGCAGCCTAGGACAGGGTAACACCGGGGAGCTGTTTTTT.

The chain links TRBV18 to TRBJ1-4; D unresolved. Germline lookup yields CDR1 KGHSH and CDR2 LQKENI. The CDR3 sequence is 16 residues long. V gave up 2 bases and J gave up 0 bases, with 10 bases separating them. The CDR3 here is CASSPFLPSTNEKLFF. The CDR3 DNA reads as TGTGCCAGCTCACCATTCCTCCCGTCAACTAATGAAAAACTGTTTTTT.